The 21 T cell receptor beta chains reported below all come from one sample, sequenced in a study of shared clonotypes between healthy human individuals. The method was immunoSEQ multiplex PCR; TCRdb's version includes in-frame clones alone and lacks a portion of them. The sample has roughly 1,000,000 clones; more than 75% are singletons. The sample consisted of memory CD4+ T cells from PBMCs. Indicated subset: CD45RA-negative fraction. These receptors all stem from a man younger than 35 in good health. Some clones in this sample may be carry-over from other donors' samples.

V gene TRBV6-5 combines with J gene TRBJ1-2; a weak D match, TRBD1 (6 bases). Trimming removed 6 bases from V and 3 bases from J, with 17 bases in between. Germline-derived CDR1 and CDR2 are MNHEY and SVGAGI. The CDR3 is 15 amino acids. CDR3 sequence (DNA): TGTGCCAGCAGACCCGGACAGCGGGACTACTATGGCTACACCTTC. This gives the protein CASRPGQRDYYGYTF.

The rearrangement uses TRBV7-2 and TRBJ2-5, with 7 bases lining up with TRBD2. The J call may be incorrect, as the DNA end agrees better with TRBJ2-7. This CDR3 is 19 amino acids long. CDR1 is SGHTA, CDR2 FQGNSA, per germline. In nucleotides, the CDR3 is TGTGCCAGCAGCTTAGGAAGCGGGGTAGGGCCCTCACCTATTTACGAGCAGTACTTC. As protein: CASSLGSGVGPSPIYEQYF.

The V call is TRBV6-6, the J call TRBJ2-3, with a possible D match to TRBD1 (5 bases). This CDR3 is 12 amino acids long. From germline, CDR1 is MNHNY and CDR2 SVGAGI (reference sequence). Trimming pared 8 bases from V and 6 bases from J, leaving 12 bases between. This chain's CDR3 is CASATVGDTQYF. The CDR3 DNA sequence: TGTGCCAGCGCGACAGTAGGGGATACGCAGTATTTT.

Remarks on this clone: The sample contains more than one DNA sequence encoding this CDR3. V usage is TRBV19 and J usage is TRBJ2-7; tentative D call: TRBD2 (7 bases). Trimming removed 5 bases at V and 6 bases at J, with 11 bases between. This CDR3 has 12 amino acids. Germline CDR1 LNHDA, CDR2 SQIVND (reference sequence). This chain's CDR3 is CASSPRGGEQYF. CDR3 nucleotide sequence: TGTGCCAGTAGTCCGAGGGGGGGCGAGCAGTACTTC.

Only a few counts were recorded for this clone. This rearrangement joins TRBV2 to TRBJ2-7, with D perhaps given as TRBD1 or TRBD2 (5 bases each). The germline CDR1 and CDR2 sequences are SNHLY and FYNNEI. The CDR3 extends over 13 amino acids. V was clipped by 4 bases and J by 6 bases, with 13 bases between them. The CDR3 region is CASSGMGRGEQYF. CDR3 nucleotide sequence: TGTGCCAGCAGTGGAATGGGACGAGGCGAGCAGTACTTC.

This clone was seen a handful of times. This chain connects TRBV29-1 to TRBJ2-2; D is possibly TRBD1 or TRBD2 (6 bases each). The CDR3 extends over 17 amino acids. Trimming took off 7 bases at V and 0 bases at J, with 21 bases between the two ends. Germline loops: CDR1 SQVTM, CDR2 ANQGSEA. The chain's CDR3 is CSDPGALVYANTGELFF. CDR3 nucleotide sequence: TGCAGCGATCCGGGGGCACTTGTATACGCGAACACCGGGGAGCTGTTTTTT.

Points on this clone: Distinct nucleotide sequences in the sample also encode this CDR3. The CDR3 loop is CASSGQGIDTQYF. DNA for the CDR3: TGTGCCAGCAGTGGGCAGGGTATAGATACGCAGTATTTT. The J gene is TRBJ2-3, the V gene TRBV2, with a possible D match to TRBD1 (5 bases). V lost 4 bases, J lost 5 bases, and 10 bases lay in between. The CDR3 is 13 amino acids. Germline CDR1 and CDR2: SNHLY and FYNNEI.

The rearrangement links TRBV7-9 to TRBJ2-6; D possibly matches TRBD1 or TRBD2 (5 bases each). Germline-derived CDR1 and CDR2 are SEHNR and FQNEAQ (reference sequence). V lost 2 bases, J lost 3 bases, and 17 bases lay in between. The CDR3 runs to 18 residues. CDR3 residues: CASSLRPLLGDGANVLTF. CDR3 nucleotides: TGTGCCAGCAGCTTAAGGCCCCTCTTGGGGGATGGGGCCAACGTCCTGACTTTC.

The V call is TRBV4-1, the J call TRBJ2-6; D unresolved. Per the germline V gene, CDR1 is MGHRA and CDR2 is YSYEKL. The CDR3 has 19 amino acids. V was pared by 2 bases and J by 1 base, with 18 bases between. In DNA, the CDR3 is TGCGCCAGCAGCCAAAGGGCCCCAGGACCTGGATCTGGGGCCAACGTCCTGACTTTC. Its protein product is CASSQRAPGPGSGANVLTF.

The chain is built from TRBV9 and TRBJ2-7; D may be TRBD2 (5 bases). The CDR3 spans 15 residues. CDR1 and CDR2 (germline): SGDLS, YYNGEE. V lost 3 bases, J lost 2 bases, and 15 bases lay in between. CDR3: CASSAAGGSPYEQYF. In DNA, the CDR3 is TGTGCCAGCAGCGCCGCCGGAGGTAGCCCCTACGAGCAGTACTTC.

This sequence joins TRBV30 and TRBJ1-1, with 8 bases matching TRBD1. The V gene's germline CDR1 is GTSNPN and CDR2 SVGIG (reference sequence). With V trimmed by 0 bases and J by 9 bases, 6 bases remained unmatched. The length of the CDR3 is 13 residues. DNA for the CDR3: TGTGCCTGGAGTGTGGGGACAGGCGGAAAAGCTTTCTTT. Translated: CAWSVGTGGKAFF. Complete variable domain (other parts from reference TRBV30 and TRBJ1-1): SQTIHQWPATLVQPVGSPLSLECTVEGTSNPNLYWYRQAAGRGLQLLFYSVGIGQISSEVPQNLSASRPQDRQFILSSKKLLLSDSGFYLCAWSVGTGGKAFFGQGTRLTVV.

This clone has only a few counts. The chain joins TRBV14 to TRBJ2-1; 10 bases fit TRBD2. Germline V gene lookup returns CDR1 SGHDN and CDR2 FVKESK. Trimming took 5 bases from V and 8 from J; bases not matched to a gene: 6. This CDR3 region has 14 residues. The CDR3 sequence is CASSKGLAIYEQFF. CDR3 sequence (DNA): TGTGCCAGCAGCAAGGGACTAGCGATCTATGAGCAGTTCTTC.

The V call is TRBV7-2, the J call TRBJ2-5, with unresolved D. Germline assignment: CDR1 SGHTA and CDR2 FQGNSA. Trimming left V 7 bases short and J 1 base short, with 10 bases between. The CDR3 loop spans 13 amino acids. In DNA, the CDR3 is TGTGCCAGCACTGGACGGATCCAAGAGACCCAGTACTTC. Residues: CASTGRIQETQYF.

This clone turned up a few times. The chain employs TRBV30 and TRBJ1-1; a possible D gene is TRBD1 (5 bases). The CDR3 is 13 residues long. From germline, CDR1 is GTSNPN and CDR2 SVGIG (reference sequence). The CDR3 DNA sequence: TGTGCTCAGCAGACAGTAAGAAACACTGAAGCTTTCTTT. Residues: CAQQTVRNTEAFF. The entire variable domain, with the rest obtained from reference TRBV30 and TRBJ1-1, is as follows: SQTIHQWPATLVQPVGSPLSLECTVEGTSNPNLYWYRQAAGRGLQLLFYSVGIGQISSEVPQNLSASRPQDRQFILSSKKLLLSDSGFYLCAQQTVRNTEAFFGQGTRLTVV.

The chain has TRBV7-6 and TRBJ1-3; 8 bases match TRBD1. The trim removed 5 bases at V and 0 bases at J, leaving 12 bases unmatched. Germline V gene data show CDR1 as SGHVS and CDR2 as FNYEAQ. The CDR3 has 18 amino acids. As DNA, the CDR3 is TGTGCCAGCAGCCCCGGACAGGGAAGATCGTACTCTGGAAACACCATATATTTT. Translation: CASSPGQGRSYSGNTIYF.

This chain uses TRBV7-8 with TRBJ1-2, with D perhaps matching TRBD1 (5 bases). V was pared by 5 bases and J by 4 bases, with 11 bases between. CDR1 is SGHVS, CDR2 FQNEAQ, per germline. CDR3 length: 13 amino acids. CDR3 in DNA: TGTGCCAGCAGCCGAGGGGTCGGCTATGGCTACACCTTC. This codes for CASSRGVGYGYTF.

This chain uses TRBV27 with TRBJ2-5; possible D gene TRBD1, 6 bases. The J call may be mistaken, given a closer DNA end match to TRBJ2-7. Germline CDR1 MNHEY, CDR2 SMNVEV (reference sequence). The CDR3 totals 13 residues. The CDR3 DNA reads TGTGCCAGCAGAGACAGGAGCTCCTACGAGCAGTACTTC. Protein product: CASRDRSSYEQYF.

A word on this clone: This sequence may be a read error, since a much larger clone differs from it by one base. The CDR3 is CASSLSKAHHEQYF. The CDR3 nucleotides read TGTGCCAGCAGCTTATCCAAGGCGCACCACGAGCAGTACTTC. This chain connects TRBV7-2 to TRBJ2-7, with no clear D. The CDR3 has 14 residues. Trimming removed 2 bases at V and 5 bases at J, with 13 bases between. The germline CDR1 and CDR2 sequences are SGHTA and FQGNSA.

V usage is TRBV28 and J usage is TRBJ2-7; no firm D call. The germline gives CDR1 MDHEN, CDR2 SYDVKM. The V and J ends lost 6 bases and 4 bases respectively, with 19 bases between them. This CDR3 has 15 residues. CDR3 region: CASSPFEELPYEQYF. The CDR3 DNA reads TGTGCCAGCAGCCCATTTGAGGAACTCCCTTACGAGCAGTACTTC.

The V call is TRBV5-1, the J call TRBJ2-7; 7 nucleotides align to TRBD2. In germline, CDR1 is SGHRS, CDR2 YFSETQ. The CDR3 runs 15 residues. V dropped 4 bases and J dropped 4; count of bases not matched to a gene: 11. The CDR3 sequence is CASSQEFGREYEQYF. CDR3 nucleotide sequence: TGCGCCAGCAGCCAAGAATTTGGGAGGGAATACGAGCAGTACTTC. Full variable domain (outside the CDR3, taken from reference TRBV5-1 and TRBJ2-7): KAGVTQTPRYLIKTRGQQVTLSCSPISGHRSVSWYQQTPGQGLQFLFEYFSETQRNKGNFPGRFSGRQFSNSRSEMNVSTLELGDSALYLCASSQEFGREYEQYFGPGTRLTVT.

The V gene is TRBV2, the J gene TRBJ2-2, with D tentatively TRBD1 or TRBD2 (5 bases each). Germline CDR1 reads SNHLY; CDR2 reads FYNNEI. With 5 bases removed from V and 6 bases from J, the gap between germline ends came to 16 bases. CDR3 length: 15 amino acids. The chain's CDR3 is CASSYRDDDSGELFF. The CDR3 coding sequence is TGTGCCAGCAGTTACCGGGACGATGATTCCGGGGAGCTGTTTTTT. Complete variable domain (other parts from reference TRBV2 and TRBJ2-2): EPEVTQTPSHQVTQMGQEVILRCVPISNHLYFYWYRQILGQKVEFLVSFYNNEISEKSEIFDDQFSVERPDGSNFTLKIRSTKLEDSAMYFCASSYRDDDSGELFFGEGSRLTVL.